This is a list of T cell receptor beta chains from one sample in a study of response to subunit inactivated influenza vaccine. Using its own MiXCR run on the RT-PCR reads, TCRdb lists one record per CDR3 protein. The sample has about 540,000 distinct CDR3 sequences, less than 25% seen once; the top ten hold about 3%. These sequences were also reported in another study, on T cells expressing NK-cell markers.

This sample comprised CD4+ T cells sorted from PBMCs, obtained about 11 days after vaccination. All receptors derive from a man aged 45-65 years who received an inactivated influenza vaccine. Each CDR3 is given with its conserved first and last residue. D genes are given only for firm matches. Clone size is given for some rows only: seen once, a few or many times, or a class if the clone is expanded.

v_gene,d_gene,len,j_gene,abundance,CDR3nt,CDR3aa
TRBV29-1,-,12,TRBJ2-5,many,TGCAGCACCAGGAGGTTCCAAGAGACCCAGTACTTC,CSTRRFQETQYF
TRBV11-2,-,15,TRBJ2-1,-,TGTGCCAGCAGCCCTCAGTGGAGCTCCTACAATGAGCAGTTCTTC,CASSPQWSSYNEQFF
TRBV5-4,TRBD1,13,TRBJ2-5,once,TGTGCCAGCAGCACAGGGGTTGGCGAGACCCAGTACTTC,CASSTGVGETQYF
TRBV14,TRBD1,15,TRBJ2-1,-,TGTGCCAGCAGCCAACCGGGACAGGGTGTGGATGAGCAGTTCTTC,CASSQPGQGVDEQFF
TRBV20-1,-,14,TRBJ1-2,few,TGCAGTGCGACGCCTAGCTCTGCTAACTATGGCTACACCTTC,CSATPSSANYGYTF
TRBV6-1,-,16,TRBJ2-1,-,TGTGCCAGCAGCTCTCCCGGCGGCTCCAAGGGCAATGAGCAGTTCTTC,CASSSPGGSKGNEQFF
TRBV5-1,TRBD2,14,TRBJ2-4,-,TGCGCCAGCAGCTGGGAGGGAGCCAAAAACATTCAGTACTTC,CASSWEGAKNIQYF
TRBV6-2/TRBV6-3,TRBD2,14,TRBJ2-1,-,TGTGCCAGCAGTATCCTAGCGGGGCTAAATGAGCAGTTCTTC,CASSILAGLNEQFF
TRBV11-1,-,18,TRBJ2-7,few,TGTGCCAGCAGCCTATCCTCCGGCGGGGGGACAGGCTCTCTCGAGCAGTACTTC,CASSLSSGGGTGSLEQYF
TRBV7-8,-,19,TRBJ1-2,-,TGTGCCAGCAGCTTAGCGTATATGTTCCGGGACACATCCCACTATGGCTACACCTTC,CASSLAYMFRDTSHYGYTF
TRBV7-9,-,14,TRBJ1-4,-,TGTGCCAGCAGCCCGGGACTGGGTAATGAAAAACTGTTTTTT,CASSPGLGNEKLFF
TRBV7-2,TRBD1,15,TRBJ2-7,-,TGTGCCAGCAGCCGAATCCCGGGACAGGGTGTCGAGCAGTACTTC,CASSRIPGQGVEQYF
TRBV7-8,TRBD1,15,TRBJ2-7,-,TGTGCCAGCAGCCCGCGGACAGGGCCTTTCTACGAGCAGTACTTC,CASSPRTGPFYEQYF
TRBV5-1,-,12,TRBJ2-1,-,TGCGCCAGCAGTGACTCCTACAATGAGCAGTTCTTC,CASSDSYNEQFF
TRBV18,-,18,TRBJ2-6,-,TGTGCCAGCTCACCACAACCGACGACAGAAACTGGGGCCAACGTCCTGACTTTC,CASSPQPTTETGANVLTF
TRBV6-2/TRBV6-3,-,14,TRBJ1-1,-,TGTGCCAGCGCTCGGGGGGGGATGAACACTGAAGCTTTCTTT,CASARGGMNTEAFF
TRBV20-1,-,15,TRBJ2-7,-,TGCAGTGCTAGTTTGGCGGACAGAGGGAAATACGAGCAGTACTTC,CSASLADRGKYEQYF
TRBV6-8,-,15,TRBJ2-1,-,TGTGCCAGCAGTTACCGCCCCCTAAAGGGCAATGAGCAGTTCTTC,CASSYRPLKGNEQFF
TRBV7-2,-,15,TRBJ2-7,few,TGTGCCAGCAGCCCCCGCCAGAGGGTGGCCTACGAGCAGTACTTC,CASSPRQRVAYEQYF
TRBV7-9,TRBD1,15,TRBJ1-1,-,TGTGCCAGCAGCTCCCACAGGGGAGGGGACACTGAAGCTTTCTTT,CASSSHRGGDTEAFF
TRBV5-6,TRBD1,14,TRBJ2-5,-,TGTGCCAGCGATAACAGGGGGCTATCTGAGACCCAGTACTTC,CASDNRGLSETQYF
TRBV3-1,TRBD1,15,TRBJ1-2,few,TGTGCCAGCAGCCCTCTCACAGGGGGGCGAGGTGGCTACACCTTC,CASSPLTGGRGGYTF
TRBV19,-,13,TRBJ2-7,-,TGTACCAGTAGTACCGAAGGGGGATACGAGCAGTACTTC,CTSSTEGGYEQYF
TRBV20-1,TRBD2,15,TRBJ2-3,few,TGCAGTGCTACAGCGACTAGCGGGAGTTCAGATACGCAGTATTTT,CSATATSGSSDTQYF
TRBV5-1,-,13,TRBJ2-3,-,TGCGCCAGCAGCACCGAACATGAGGGCACGCAGTATTTT,CASSTEHEGTQYF
TRBV20-1,TRBD2,15,TRBJ2-3,-,TGCAGTGCTAAAAAGACTAGCGGGAGCACAGATACGCAGTATTTT,CSAKKTSGSTDTQYF
TRBV14,-,16,TRBJ2-1,many,TGTGCCAGCAGCCAACTAGATAGCGGATCCTACAATGAGCAGTTCTTC,CASSQLDSGSYNEQFF
TRBV12-3/TRBV12-4,-,13,TRBJ2-1,-,TGTGCCAGCAGTTCAAACCGGTGGAATGAGCAGTTCTTC,CASSSNRWNEQFF
TRBV5-1,-,14,TRBJ2-5,many,TGCGCCAGCAGCCAGGATGGGATCAGAGAGACCCAGTACTTC,CASSQDGIRETQYF
TRBV5-1,TRBD1,16,TRBJ2-4,few,TGCGCCAGCAAACTAGAAGCGACAGGGGTTGGAAACATTCAGTACTTC,CASKLEATGVGNIQYF
TRBV5-1,-,14,TRBJ1-2,-,TGCGCCAGCAGCTTGGGCCAGCCTCCTTATGGCTACACCTTC,CASSLGQPPYGYTF
TRBV6-1,TRBD1,16,TRBJ2-1,few,TGTGCCAGCACTAAAACCCGGGACAGGGCTGACAATGAGCAGTTCTTC,CASTKTRDRADNEQFF
TRBV6-2/TRBV6-3,-,18,TRBJ2-1,-,TGTGCCAGCAGTTACTCCTACGACCGGGACCAATCCTACAATGAGCAGTTCTTC,CASSYSYDRDQSYNEQFF
TRBV4-2,TRBD1,14,TRBJ1-1,few,TGTGCCAGCAGCCAACCCGACAGGGGTGCTGAAGCTTTCTTT,CASSQPDRGAEAFF
TRBV3-1,-,14,TRBJ2-7,few,TGTGCCAGCAGCAGTTCCCCCAGGGGCTACGAGCAGTACTTC,CASSSSPRGYEQYF
TRBV24-1,-,14,TRBJ2-1,few,TGTGCCACCAGTGAGGGCGGGGCCTACAATGAGCAGTTCTTC,CATSEGGAYNEQFF
TRBV21-1,-,15,TRBJ2-1,-,TGTGCCAGCAGCAAAGGTCGTCCAGACTACAATGAGCAGTTCTTC,CASSKGRPDYNEQFF
TRBV10-3,TRBD2,14,TRBJ2-2,many,TGTGCCATCACCGGGACTACGGACACCGGGGAGCTGTTTTTT,CAITGTTDTGELFF
TRBV7-2,TRBD1,15,TRBJ2-7,once,TGTGCCAGCAGCTTAGTCCGGACAGGGGGCTTCGAGCAGTACTTC,CASSLVRTGGFEQYF
TRBV4-1,-,15,TRBJ1-2,-,TGCGCCAGCAGCCAAGAGAGGGGTAGGAACTATGGCTACACCTTC,CASSQERGRNYGYTF
TRBV2,TRBD1,14,TRBJ1-1,-,TGTGCCAGCTGGTTGACAGGGTTGAACACTGAAGCTTTCTTT,CASWLTGLNTEAFF
TRBV3-1,-,16,TRBJ2-1,many,TGTGCCAGCAGCCGGGAGCTGATCAGCTCCTACAATGAGCAGTTCTTC,CASSRELISSYNEQFF
TRBV14,TRBD1,16,TRBJ2-2,few,TGTGCCAGCAGCGATCGACAGGGGCGGATCACCGGGGAGCTGTTTTTT,CASSDRQGRITGELFF
TRBV7-2,TRBD2,15,TRBJ2-5,many,TGTGCCAGCACCCTACTAGCGGGACAACAAGAGACCCAGTACTTC,CASTLLAGQQETQYF